The clone carrying this T cell receptor beta chain was counted a few times. What it binds is not known. This sample was included in a study of T-cell memory formation after mild COVID-19. Study-wide results and limits: From day 15 to 85, contracting clones were balanced between CD4 and CD8, whereas later expanders leaned toward CD4+.

TCRdb re-called the 5' RACE reads through MiXCR, storing one row per CDR3 protein. The table lists around 510,000 distinct CDR3 sequences, roughly 22% of them singletons. The sequencing sample was made of PBMCs or a T cell subset sorted from them (not recorded which). The sequence was collected from an adult woman who had mild COVID-19 (a few samples of this study predate the infection). Cell type and time point are not known.

CDR3 DNA sequence: TGTGCCAGCAGCCCTATTCCGGGGAAATCACCCCTCCACTTT. Amino acid sequence: CASSPIPGKSPLHF. The V gene is TRBV14, the J gene TRBJ1-6, with D uncertain. The CDR3 loop spans 14 amino acids. Germline values: CDR1 SGHDN, CDR2 FVKESK. V was shortened by 4 bases and J by 10 bases, with 14 bases between the two germline ends.